A single T cell receptor beta chain is shown here with its context. The CDR3 runs 14 residues. V lost 5 bases to trimming and J lost 0 bases, with 11 bases between them. Germline V gene lookup returns CDR1 LGHDT and CDR2 YNNKEL (reference sequence). The sample is drawn from a study of blood T cell repertoires in COVID-19. Source study methods: Estimation of nucleated cell counts relied on the amplification of reference gene primers. The protocol was immunoSEQ multiplex PCR, while the TCRdb copy is restricted to in-frame clones and leaves out a portion. V, J and clone size are taken as reported in that table, and D and trimming were inferred from the DNA itself. The sample carries some 57,000 clones, around 86% recorded once.

The receptor comes from a man between 65 and 85 years old with acute or convalescent COVID-19. J is TRBJ2-7 and V is TRBV3-1 (or the pseudogene TRBV3-2); no definite D call. Sequencing used peripheral blood. CDR3 nucleotide sequence: TGTGCCAGCAGCGGGTGGGCAAGCTCCTACGAGCAGTACTTC. Its protein product is CASSGWASSYEQYF.